This T cell receptor (beta chain) stems from a study of shared clonotypes between healthy human individuals. Naive CD8 cells lacked CD45RO, underwent positive selection for CCR7 and left out terminally differentiated effector memory CD45RA+ cells. The CDR3 has 11 residues. Germline loops: CDR1 SGHDN, CDR2 FVKESK. Trimming pared 4 bases from V and 4 bases from J, leaving 5 bases between. Turning to this clone: The antigen is not known. Other nucleotide sequences from this sample produce the same CDR3.

Assay: immunoSEQ multiplex PCR; the TCRdb copy retains only in-frame clones and omits some. The sample shows 650,000 to 800,000 clones, 92% of them seen only once. Study-wide results and limits: The authors sampled blood alone, and tissue repertoires likely differ. Some clonotypes were shared by all four sorted-subset donors, while others were not shared. The non-shared ones had lower generation probabilities than the shared ones.

The source is a man aged 25-40 years in good health. V is TRBV14 and J is TRBJ2-7; D gene ambiguous. The specimen sequenced was naive CD8+ T cells sorted from blood. The CDR3: CASSLGYEQYF. The CDR3 bases are TGTGCCAGCAGCCTGGGATACGAGCAGTACTTC.